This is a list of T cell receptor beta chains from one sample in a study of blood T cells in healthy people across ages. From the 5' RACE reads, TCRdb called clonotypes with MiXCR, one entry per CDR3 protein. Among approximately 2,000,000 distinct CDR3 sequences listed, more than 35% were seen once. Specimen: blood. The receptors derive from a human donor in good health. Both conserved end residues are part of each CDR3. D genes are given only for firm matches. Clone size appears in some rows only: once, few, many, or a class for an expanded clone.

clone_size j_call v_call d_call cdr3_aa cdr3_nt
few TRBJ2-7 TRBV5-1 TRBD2 CASSFAGASEQYF TGCGCCAGCAGTTTCGCGGGAGCCAGCGAGCAGTACTTC
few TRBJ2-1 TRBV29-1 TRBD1 CSVEAQGDHSYNEQFF TGCAGCGTTGAAGCTCAGGGGGATCACTCCTACAATGAGCAGTTCTTC
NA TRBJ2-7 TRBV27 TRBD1 CASSSLTGTGSYEQYF TGTGCCAGCAGTTCCCTAACCGGGACAGGGTCCTACGAGCAGTACTTC
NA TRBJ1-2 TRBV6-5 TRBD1 CASSPFLTGEYGYTF TGTGCCAGCAGTCCCTTTTTGACAGGGGAGTATGGCTACACCTTC
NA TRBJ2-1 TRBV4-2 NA CASGVSLYEQFF TGTGCCAGCGGGGTCTCGTTGTACGAGCAGTTCTTC
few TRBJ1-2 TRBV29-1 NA CSAGDRSANYGYTF TGCAGCGCCGGAGACAGAAGCGCCAACTATGGCTACACCTTC
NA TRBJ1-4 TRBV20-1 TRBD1 CSARGTGDEKLFF TGCAGTGCTAGAGGGACAGGGGATGAAAAACTGTTTTTT
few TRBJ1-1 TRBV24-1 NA CATSDRDGQLGAFF TGTGCCACCAGTGACCGGGACGGACAATTGGGGGCTTTCTTT
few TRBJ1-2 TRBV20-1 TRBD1 CSASQGAGGYTF TGCAGTGCTAGTCAGGGGGCGGGCGGCTACACCTTC
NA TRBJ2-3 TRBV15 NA CATSTRAPDTQYF TGTGCCACCAGCACCCGAGCCCCAGATACGCAGTATTTT
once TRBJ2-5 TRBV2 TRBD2 CASLTPGLAGDVETQYF TGTGCCAGCCTTACCCCAGGACTAGCGGGGGACGTAGAGACCCAGTACTTC
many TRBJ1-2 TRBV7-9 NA CASSLLGLGYTF TGTGCCAGCAGCTTATTAGGGTTGGGCTACACCTTC
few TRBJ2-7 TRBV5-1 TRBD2 CASSLGGSGYYEQYF TGCGCCAGCAGCCTGGGGGGGAGTGGGTACTACGAGCAGTACTTC
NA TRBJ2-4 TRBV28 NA CASGQWKSLAKNIQYF TGTGCCAGCGGACAGTGGAAATCTTTAGCCAAAAACATTCAGTACTTC
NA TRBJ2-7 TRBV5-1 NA CASSPTGSLLYF TGCGCCAGCAGCCCGACAGGTTCCCTGCTGTACTTC
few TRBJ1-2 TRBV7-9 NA CASSELRAHYGYTF TGTGCCAGCTCGGAATTGAGGGCCCACTATGGCTACACCTTC
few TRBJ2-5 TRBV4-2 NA CASSQVPGETRQTQYF TGTGCCAGCAGCCAAGTTCCGGGGGAGACGAGGCAGACCCAGTACTTC
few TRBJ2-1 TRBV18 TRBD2 CASSPQTSTDNEQFF TGTGCCAGCTCACCACAGACTAGCACGGACAATGAGCAGTTCTTC
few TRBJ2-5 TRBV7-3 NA CASSFSPGLRETQYF TGTGCCAGCAGCTTCTCCCCGGGACTGCGGGAGACCCAGTACTTC
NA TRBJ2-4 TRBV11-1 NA CASSLPQGRLGEQYF TGTGCCAGCAGCTTACCCCAGGGGCGGCTCGGGGAGCAGTACTTC
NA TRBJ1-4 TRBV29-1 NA CSGDYLPGSTNEKLFF TGCAGCGGCGATTACTTACCAGGGTCGACTAATGAAAAACTGTTTTTT
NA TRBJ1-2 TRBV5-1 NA CASSLQGVSYGHTF TGCGCCAGCAGCTTGCAGGGCGTCTCTTATGGCCACACCTTC
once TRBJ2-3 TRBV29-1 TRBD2 CSVLGGIVGTDTQYF TGCAGCGTCCTGGGGGGGATTGTGGGCACAGATACGCAGTATTTT
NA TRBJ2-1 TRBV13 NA CASTPDSRNEQFF TGTGCCAGCACACCGGACAGCCGAAATGAGCAGTTCTTC
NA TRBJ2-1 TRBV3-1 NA CASGGGGATYYNEQFF TGTGCCAGCGGGGGTGGGGGGGCGACGTACTACAATGAGCAGTTCTTC
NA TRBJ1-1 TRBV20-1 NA CSARPTGTNTEAFF TGCAGTGCTAGGCCCACAGGGACGAACACTGAAGCTTTCTTT
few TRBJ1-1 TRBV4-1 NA CASSQEVSHTEAFF TGCGCCAGCAGCCAGGAGGTAAGCCACACTGAAGCTTTCTTT
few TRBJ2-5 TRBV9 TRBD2 CASSALGTSGGAAQETQYF TGTGCCAGCAGCGCCCTCGGGACTAGCGGGGGGGCCGCCCAAGAGACCCAGTACTTC
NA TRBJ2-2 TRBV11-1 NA CASSQRQVAGELFF TGTGCCAGCAGCCAGAGACAGGTCGCCGGGGAGCTGTTTTTT
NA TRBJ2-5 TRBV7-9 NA CASSSSGGSDRWAQYF TGTGCCAGCAGCTCCTCCGGGGGCTCCGACCGTTGGGCCCAGTACTTC
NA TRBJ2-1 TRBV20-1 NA CSADRFNEQFF TGCAGTGCTGATAGATTCAATGAGCAGTTCTTC
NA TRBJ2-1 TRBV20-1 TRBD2 CSASELAGLSSYNEQFF TGCAGTGCTAGTGAACTAGCGGGGCTGAGCTCCTACAATGAGCAGTTCTTC
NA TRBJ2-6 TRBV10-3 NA CAITGSSGASVLTF TGTGCCATCACCGGCAGCTCTGGGGCCAGCGTCCTGACTTTC
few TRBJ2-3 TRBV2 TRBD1 CASSDLDRGVRTDTQYF TGTGCCAGCAGTGACTTAGACAGGGGAGTTCGGACAGATACGCAGTATTTT
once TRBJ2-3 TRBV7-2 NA CASSRSGLSTDTQYF TGTGCCAGCAGCCGGAGCGGCCTTAGCACAGATACGCAGTATTTT
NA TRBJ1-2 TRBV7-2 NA CASSPNDRTAYGYTF TGTGCCAGCAGCCCAAATGACCGGACAGCCTATGGCTACACCTTC
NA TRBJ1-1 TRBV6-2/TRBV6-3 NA CASSYGVGATEAFF TGTGCCAGCAGTTACGGAGTGGGAGCCACTGAAGCTTTCTTT
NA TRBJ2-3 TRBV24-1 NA CATSDDKESSTDTQYF TGTGCCACCAGTGATGACAAAGAATCTAGCACAGATACGCAGTATTTT
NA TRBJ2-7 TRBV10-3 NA CAISERHEQYF TGTGCCATCAGTGAGCGTCACGAGCAGTACTTC
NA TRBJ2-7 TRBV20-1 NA CSAPGASRNEQYF TGCAGTGCCCCAGGGGCTAGCCGGAACGAGCAGTACTTC